Listed below are T cell receptor beta chains from one sample, sequenced in a study of shared clonotypes between healthy human individuals. Profiling relied on immunoSEQ multiplex PCR, and the TCRdb table lists in-frame clones only, not all of them. The profile shows under 2.5 million clones, 80% to 95% of them singletons. Source material: naive CD4+ T cells from PBMCs. Source of these receptors: a young man in good health. Some clones in this sample may be carry-over from other donors' samples. CDR3s include the opening cysteine and the closing phenylalanine or tryptophan. The order of the fields is J gene, CDR3 length, clone size, V gene, D gene, CDR3 DNA, CDR3 protein. The D gene is left open where the match is weak. Clone size is stated in some rows and not others, as once, few, many or a class when expanded.

TRBJ1-6 | 14 | . | TRBV6-1 | . | TGTGCCAGCAGGATAAACCAAGATAATTCACCCCTCCACTTT | CASRINQDNSPLHF
TRBJ1-2 | 14 | . | TRBV5-4 | TRBD1 | TGTGCCAGTCATTACAGGGGATCTAACTATGGCTACACCTTC | CASHYRGSNYGYTF
TRBJ2-3 | 12 | . | TRBV28 | . | TGTGCCAGCACCACGGGTACAGATACGCAGTATTTT | CASTTGTDTQYF
TRBJ2-2 | 15 | . | TRBV10-3 | . | TGTGCCATCAGTGTAGCCGCTAAGAACACCGGGGAGCTGTTTTTT | CAISVAAKNTGELFF
TRBJ2-3 | 13 | . | TRBV9 | . | TGTGCCAGCAGCCCAACTTCGGCAGATACGCAGTATTTT | CASSPTSADTQYF
TRBJ1-2 | 15 | . | TRBV11-2 | . | TGTGCCAGCTCGTTCCTGGGCGGAACGGGCTATGGCTACACCTTC | CASSFLGGTGYGYTF
TRBJ2-7 | 11 | . | TRBV6-1 | . | TGTGCCAGCAGTGAAGCGGGCCGAGAGGGCTTC | CASSEAGREGF
TRBJ1-3 | 14 | . | TRBV2 | . | TGTGCCAGCAGTGAAAGGTTCTCTGGAAACACCATATATTTT | CASSERFSGNTIYF
TRBJ2-7 | 14 | . | TRBV6-5 | . | TGTGCCAGCAGTTACGGGACCAGGCAGGGCGAGCAGTACTTC | CASSYGTRQGEQYF
TRBJ1-6 | 16 | . | TRBV25-1 | . | TGTGCCAGCAGTGATCCGACGCTCGGGGGGAATTCACCCCTCCACTTT | CASSDPTLGGNSPLHF
TRBJ2-1 | 17 | . | TRBV25-1 | TRBD2 | TGTGCCAGCAGTGACGTGGTCTCTAGCGGGAGGAGCTATGAGCAGTTCTTC | CASSDVVSSGRSYEQFF
TRBJ2-7 | 13 | . | TRBV5-8 | . | TGTGCCAGCTTGAAACAGGGCTCCTACGAGCAGTACTTC | CASLKQGSYEQYF
TRBJ2-1 | 15 | once | TRBV7-9 | TRBD2 | TGTGCCAGCACCGCGTGGGGAGCGGGAATCAATGAGCAGTTCTTC | CASTAWGAGINEQFF
TRBJ2-1 | 16 | . | TRBV27 | TRBD2 | TGTGCCAGCAGTCCAAGACTAGCGGGGTTTTACAATGAGCAGTTCTTC | CASSPRLAGFYNEQFF
TRBJ2-2 | 14 | . | TRBV30 | . | TGTGCCTGGAGAGCCCAGTTGAACACCGGGGAGCTGTTTTTT | CAWRAQLNTGELFF
TRBJ1-5 | 16 | . | TRBV19 | . | TGTGCCAGTAGTATCGCCAATCCAAATAGCAATCAGCCCCAGCATTTT | CASSIANPNSNQPQHF
TRBJ1-3 | 16 | . | TRBV11-3 | . | TGTGCCAGCAGCTTATTCTCTACAGTCTCTGGAAACACCATATATTTT | CASSLFSTVSGNTIYF
TRBJ1-1 | 16 | . | TRBV30 | TRBD1 | TGTGCCTGGAGGGTACCCCGGACAGGGTGGAACACTGAAGCTTTCTTT | CAWRVPRTGWNTEAFF
TRBJ1-1 | 16 | few | TRBV9 | . | TGTGCCAGCAGCCTCGGCCAGGGGAGGGTATGGACTGAAGCTTTCTTT | CASSLGQGRVWTEAFF
TRBJ1-1 | 13 | . | TRBV7-8 | . | TGTGCCAGCAGCTTAGTGAGGGACACTGAAGCTTTCTTT | CASSLVRDTEAFF
TRBJ2-5 | 13 | . | TRBV7-7 | . | TGTGCCAGCAGCCCTCGGGGACAAGAGACCCAGTACTTC | CASSPRGQETQYF
TRBJ2-7 | 14 | . | TRBV30 | . | TGTGCCTGGACCCCGGGACACATACTTTCGAAGCAGTACTTC | CAWTPGHILSKQYF
TRBJ2-1 | 14 | . | TRBV13 | . | TGTGCCAGCAGCCCTAGAGGGGTGGACAATGAGCAGTTCTTC | CASSPRGVDNEQFF
TRBJ2-2 | 14 | . | TRBV28 | TRBD1 | TGTGCCAGCAGGCGGACAGGTTGGACCGGGGAGCTGTTTTTT | CASRRTGWTGELFF
TRBJ2-7 | 13 | . | TRBV6-5 | TRBD1 | TGTGCCAGCAGCCACAGGGGGCAAGGCGAGCAGTACTTC | CASSHRGQGEQYF
TRBJ2-7 | 13 | once | TRBV7-2 | . | TGTGCCAGCAGCTTAGTCTGGCGAACCGAGCAGTACTTC | CASSLVWRTEQYF
TRBJ2-7 | 16 | . | TRBV7-4 | . | TGTGCCAGCAGCAATAATGGGGGAGGCCTTACCTACGAGCAGTACTTC | CASSNNGGGLTYEQYF
TRBJ1-3 | 12 | . | TRBV30 | . | TGTGCCTGGAGCCGGGCTGGAAACACCATATATTTT | CAWSRAGNTIYF
TRBJ1-5 | 13 | once | TRBV29-1 | TRBD1 | TGCAGCGCCGTCGACAGGGCGAATCAGCCCCAGCATTTT | CSAVDRANQPQHF
TRBJ2-5 | 13 | . | TRBV18 | . | TGTGCCAGCTCACTTGGGGTCGGGGAGACCCAGTACTTC | CASSLGVGETQYF
TRBJ2-1 | 18 | once | TRBV12-2 | . | TGTGCAAGTCGTTTCCCGCGCGGCCAGCTAGCGGGATACAATGAGCAGTTCTTC | CASRFPRGQLAGYNEQFF
TRBJ2-1 | 15 | . | TRBV4-2 | . | TGTGCCAGCAGCCCCCAGGGGAGGAGAAACAATGAGCAGTTCTTC | CASSPQGRRNNEQFF
TRBJ2-1 | 16 | . | TRBV23-1 | TRBD2 | TGCGCCAGCAGTCAACCCCTAGCGGAGATGTACAATGAGCAGTTCTTC | CASSQPLAEMYNEQFF
TRBJ2-3 | 17 | . | TRBV5-1 | . | TGCGCCAGCAGCTTGGCCCTGATAGGGGCCAGCGCAGATACGCAGTATTTT | CASSLALIGASADTQYF
TRBJ2-7 | 13 | . | TRBV6-5 | . | TGTGCCAGCAGTCGGGGGGCAGGGAGTGAGCAGTACTTC | CASSRGAGSEQYF
TRBJ1-5 | 14 | . | TRBV11-3 | . | TGTGCCAGCAGCTTAGAACCGAGCAATCAGCCCCAGCATTTT | CASSLEPSNQPQHF
TRBJ1-5 | 14 | few | TRBV28 | . | TGTGCCAGCAGAGCCAGGGAGGCGTTTCAGCCCCAGCATTTT | CASRAREAFQPQHF
TRBJ1-5 | 15 | . | TRBV9 | TRBD1 | TGTGCCAGCAGCGCCGGGGACAGGCGTAATCAGCCCCAGCATTTT | CASSAGDRRNQPQHF
TRBJ2-3 | 14 | . | TRBV5-4 | TRBD1 | TGTGCCAGCGCTAAGGGACAGAACACAGATACGCAGTATTTT | CASAKGQNTDTQYF
TRBJ2-3 | 15 | . | TRBV30 | TRBD2 | TGTGCCTGGAGGGGACTAGCGGGCATAACAGATACGCAGTATTTT | CAWRGLAGITDTQYF
TRBJ1-2 | 14 | . | TRBV7-9 | TRBD1 | TGTGCCAGCAGCGGATTAGGACAGGGGTATGGCTACACCTTC | CASSGLGQGYGYTF
TRBJ2-2 | 16 | . | TRBV27 | . | TGTGCCAGCAGTTTCCTCTCGACTTTTAACACCGGGGAGCTGTTTTTT | CASSFLSTFNTGELFF
TRBJ2-7 | 15 | . | TRBV6-1 | TRBD2 | TGTGCCAGCAGTAATATAGCGGGAGGGTCCTACGAGCAGTACTTC | CASSNIAGGSYEQYF
TRBJ2-3 | 12 | once | TRBV5-1 | . | TGCGCCAGCAGCCCCGACGGAGATACGCAGTATTTT | CASSPDGDTQYF
TRBJ2-7 | 11 | . | TRBV30 | . | TGTGCCTGGAGTGTATTAGGCAGTTTGAACTTC | CAWSVLGSLNF
TRBJ2-3 | 15 | . | TRBV28 | TRBD2 | TGTGCCAGCAGTACAGCGGGAGCGAGAACAGATACGCAGTATTTT | CASSTAGARTDTQYF
TRBJ2-2 | 14 | . | TRBV2 | TRBD1 | TGTGCCAGTGGACAGGGGCGTCACACCGGGGAGCTGTTTTTT | CASGQGRHTGELFF
TRBJ1-1 | 16 | . | TRBV5-5 | . | TGTGCCAGCAGCTTGGTGGGGGGCCCCATGAACACTGAAGCTTTCTTT | CASSLVGGPMNTEAFF
TRBJ1-2 | 19 | once | TRBV27 | TRBD1 | TGTGCCAGCAGTTTATTACCCCCTAGGACAGGGAATTATGGCTATGGCTACACCTTC | CASSLLPPRTGNYGYGYTF
TRBJ1-3 | 13 | . | TRBV11-2 | . | TGTGCCAGCAGGACCTCCTCTGGAAACACCATATATTTT | CASRTSSGNTIYF
TRBJ1-4 | 14 | . | TRBV28 | TRBD1 | TGTGCCAGCAGAACGGACAGGGGTCTCGAAAAACTGTTTTTT | CASRTDRGLEKLFF
TRBJ2-4 | 16 | . | TRBV30 | TRBD2 | TGTGCCTGGAGTGTGGGGGGAGGGGTAGCCAAAAACATTCAGTACTTC | CAWSVGGGVAKNIQYF
TRBJ2-2 | 21 | . | TRBV15 | TRBD1 | TGTGCCACCAGCAGAGATAGGGCACAGGGGGCGATACCACCGAACACCGGGGAGCTGTTTTTT | CATSRDRAQGAIPPNTGELFF
TRBJ2-7 | 10 | . | TRBV20-1 | . | TGCAGTGGCCAGAAATACGAGCAGTACTTC | CSGQKYEQYF
TRBJ2-1 | 14 | . | TRBV14 | . | TGTGCCAGCTGGGGGGCTGGGGAGTACAATGAGCAGTTCTTC | CASWGAGEYNEQFF
TRBJ1-5 | 15 | once | TRBV5-5 | TRBD1 | TGTGCCAGCAGCTCGGCGGACAGGGCGGGTCAGCCCCAGCATTTT | CASSSADRAGQPQHF
TRBJ2-1 | 17 | . | TRBV5-5 | TRBD2 | TGTGCCAGCACCTCACCTAGTGGAGTAGCGGGCGACAATGAGCAGTTCTTC | CASTSPSGVAGDNEQFF
TRBJ2-4 | 17 | . | TRBV27 | TRBD1 | TGTGCCAGCAGTCCCGGGACAGGGGAACTAGGCAAAAACATTCAGTACTTC | CASSPGTGELGKNIQYF
TRBJ2-3 | 14 | once | TRBV28 | . | TGTGCCAGCAGTTCGCCGGGCGTTTCAGATACGCAGTATTTT | CASSSPGVSDTQYF
TRBJ2-1 | 18 | . | TRBV11-1 | TRBD2 | TGTGCCAGCAGCCACGATGGGCGGGAGGACCTCCCTTACAATGAGCAGTTCTTC | CASSHDGREDLPYNEQFF